The 22 T cell receptor beta chains reported below all come from one sample, sequenced in a study of shared clonotypes between healthy human individuals. Libraries were prepared by immunoSEQ multiplex PCR; TCRdb keeps only in-frame clonotypes and omits some of them. The sample carries 1,500,000 or so clones, roughly 96% recorded once. The sample was naive CD4+ T cells sorted from blood. This sample's subset: CD45RA+ positively selected. These TCRs come from a man under 40 in good health.

The chain links TRBV29-1 to TRBJ2-1; either TRBD1 or TRBD2 may fit D (6 bases each). The germline V gene encodes CDR1 SQVTM and CDR2 ANQGSEA. With 8 bases removed from V and 12 bases from J, the gap between germline ends came to 23 bases. The CDR3 totals 13 residues. CDR3 residues: CSHIGLVGGLQFF. As DNA, the CDR3 is TGCAGCCATATTGGCCTAGTGGGGGGCCTGCAGTTCTTC.

This chain uses TRBV5-1 with TRBJ1-1; 10 nucleotides match TRBD1. Trimming removed 4 bases from V and 2 bases from J; junction bases left unmatched: 2. Germline V lookup: CDR1 SGHRS, CDR2 YFSETQ. The CDR3 is 14 residues long. The CDR3 reads CASSQTGGNTEAFF. The CDR3, as DNA: TGCGCCAGCAGCCAGACAGGGGGCAACACTGAAGCTTTCTTT.

The rearrangement links TRBV19 to TRBJ2-2; D gene uncertain. The CDR3 is 13 amino acids. Trimming stripped 0 bases from V and 7 bases from J, with 6 bases between. In germline, CDR1 is LNHDA, CDR2 SQIVND (reference sequence). In DNA, the CDR3 is TGTGCCAGTAGTATAGATCGGTACGGGGAGCTGTTTTTT. Its translation is CASSIDRYGELFF.

The V gene is TRBV11-2, the J gene TRBJ1-1; D not resolved. V was shortened by 5 bases and J by 0 bases, with 13 bases between the two germline ends. The germline V gene encodes CDR1 SGHAT and CDR2 FQNNGV. The CDR3 runs 15 residues. CDR3 protein: CASSPSPRVNTEAFF. CDR3 sequence (DNA): TGTGCCAGCAGCCCTTCCCCCCGAGTGAACACTGAAGCTTTCTTT.

The chain couples TRBV6-1 to TRBJ1-1; possibly TRBD1 for D (5 bases). V was trimmed by 3 bases and J by 1 base, leaving 6 bases between them. This CDR3 spans 13 amino acids. Germline loops: CDR1 MNHNS, CDR2 SASEGT. CDR3 residues: CASSEGGNTEAFF. CDR3 coding DNA: TGTGCCAGCAGTGAGGGGGGGAACACTGAAGCTTTCTTT.

The CDR3 is CASSVERVHGYTF. DNA of the CDR3: TGCGCCAGCAGCGTAGAGAGGGTTCATGGCTACACCTTC. This chain links TRBV5-1 with TRBJ1-2, with no clear D. The V gene's germline CDR1 is SGHRS and CDR2 YFSETQ. V lost 4 bases and J 6 bases, leaving 13 bases between the germline ends. This CDR3 region has 13 residues.

The chain uses TRBV2 and TRBJ2-3; the D is unclear. There are 15 residues in the CDR3. Trimming left V 11 bases short and J 2 bases short, with 20 bases between. CDR1 and CDR2 from the germline V gene are SNHLY and FYNNEI. The CDR3 bases are TGTGCCGCAGCTACCCCTAGGGATAACACAGATACGCAGTATTTT. This codes for CAAATPRDNTDTQYF.

This chain joins TRBV19 and TRBJ1-1; 9 positions agree with TRBD1. The germline V gene has CDR1 LNHDA and CDR2 SQIVND (reference sequence). The CDR3 extends over 15 amino acids. V shed 9 bases and J 1 base; nucleotides not matched to a gene: 9. CDR3 sequence (DNA): TGTGCCAGCAACCATCCGGGACAGGGGAACACTGAAGCTTTCTTT. It specifies CASNHPGQGNTEAFF.

J is TRBJ1-1 and V is TRBV5-6; D perhaps matches TRBD1 (6 bases). The CDR3 consists of 15 residues. CDR1 is SGHDT and CDR2 is YYEEEE in the germline V gene. Trimming took off 2 bases at V and 5 bases at J, with 16 bases between the two ends. CDR3 sequence reads: CASSLEGHGATEAFF. The CDR3 DNA reads as TGTGCCAGCAGCTTAGAGGGACACGGTGCTACTGAAGCTTTCTTT.

The V gene is TRBV28, the J gene TRBJ2-7, with 7 bases that match TRBD2. The CDR3 sequence is 16 residues long. Germline CDR1 is MDHEN and CDR2 is SYDVKM. J was trimmed by 0 bases and V by 0 bases; bases with no gene match: 5. In nucleotides, the CDR3 is TGTGCCAGCAGTTTATGGCGGGCTAGCGGCTCCTACGAGCAGTACTTC. This encodes CASSLWRASGSYEQYF.

The chain recombines TRBV4-2 with TRBJ2-5; D is unresolved. The CDR3 is 11 residues long. Deletions cut 9 bases from V and 5 bases from J, with 10 bases between. Per the germline V gene, CDR1 is LGHNA and CDR2 is YNFKEQ. CDR3 nucleotides: TGTGCCAGTTCGGTTGGGGAGACCCAGTACTTC. This sequence encodes CASSVGETQYF.

Turning to this clone: The sample has other DNA sequences that encode this CDR3 too. The V gene is TRBV28, the J gene TRBJ2-3, with TRBD2 matching 8 bases. This CDR3 has 14 residues. Germline CDR1 is MDHEN and CDR2 is SYDVKM. V dropped 6 bases and J dropped 0; count of bases not matched to a gene: 2. Written as DNA, the CDR3 is TGTGCCAGCAGCTCTAGCGGGAGCACAGATACGCAGTATTTT. As protein: CASSSSGSTDTQYF.

The chain recombines TRBV7-2 with TRBJ2-1, with no clear D. The V gene lost 3 bases and the J gene lost 7 bases, with 10 bases spanning the gap. The CDR3 has 13 amino acids. The germline V gene encodes CDR1 SGHTA and CDR2 FQGNSA. In DNA form, the CDR3 reads TGTGCCAGCAGCTTTTCGGCAGCGAATGAGCAGTTCTTC. This sequence encodes CASSFSAANEQFF.

The rearrangement joins TRBV5-1 to TRBJ2-1; 7 bases match TRBD2. There are 15 residues in the CDR3. Germline values: CDR1 SGHRS, CDR2 YFSETQ. V was clipped by 0 bases and J by 2 bases; unmatched bases: 2. CDR3 sequence (DNA): TGCGCCAGCAGCTTGGCACTAGCGACCTACAATGAGCAGTTCTTC. Translated, it gives CASSLALATYNEQFF. Full variable domain (outside the CDR3, taken from reference TRBV5-1 and TRBJ2-1): KAGVTQTPRYLIKTRGQQVTLSCSPISGHRSVSWYQQTPGQGLQFLFEYFSETQRNKGNFPGRFSGRQFSNSRSEMNVSTLELGDSALYLCASSLALATYNEQFFGPGTRLTVL.

The V call is TRBV7-9, the J call TRBJ1-4, with D possibly being TRBD1 (5 bases). In germline, CDR1 is SEHNR, CDR2 FQNEAQ (reference sequence). The CDR3 has 13 amino acids. Deletions cut 1 base from V and 11 bases from J, with 11 bases between. The CDR3 here is CASSLVKGRKLFF. The CDR3 DNA is TGTGCCAGCAGCTTAGTAAAGGGACGCAAACTGTTTTTT.

This chain joins TRBV11-2 and TRBJ2-2, with TRBD1 as a possible D gene (6 bases). V lost 1 base to trimming and J lost 5 bases, with 11 bases between them. This CDR3 region has 15 residues. The germline V gene has CDR1 SGHAT and CDR2 FQNNGV. The CDR3 spells CASSLGARGTGELFF. The CDR3 DNA reads as TGTGCCAGCAGCTTAGGGGCCAGGGGAACCGGGGAGCTGTTTTTT.

J is TRBJ1-1 and V is TRBV18; no reliable D call. The V end lost 0 bases, the J end lost 1 base, and 9 bases lay between the germline ends. The CDR3 spans 15 residues. Germline V gene data show CDR1 as KGHSH and CDR2 as LQKENI. CDR3: CASSPPRAENTEAFF. CDR3 coding DNA: TGTGCCAGCTCACCACCGCGGGCGGAGAACACTGAAGCTTTCTTT.

This sequence joins TRBV6-9 and TRBJ2-7, with D unclear. V was clipped by 1 base and J by 0 bases, with 19 bases between them. Per germline, CDR1 MNHGY and CDR2 SVAAGI. The CDR3 is made up of 18 amino acids. This chain's CDR3 is CASSYLGRLGSSSYEQYF. DNA of the CDR3: TGTGCCAGCAGTTATTTGGGCCGTCTGGGTTCCAGCTCCTACGAGCAGTACTTC.

This clone appeared once. J is TRBJ2-1 and V is TRBV14, with TRBD2 matching over 11 bases. This CDR3 contains 17 residues. Germline values: CDR1 SGHDN, CDR2 FVKESK. Trimming at V came to 5 bases and at J to 2 bases, leaving 8 bases not matched to a gene. CDR3 protein: CASSAALAGGPYNEQFF. The CDR3 nucleotides read TGTGCCAGCAGCGCGGCTCTAGCGGGGGGCCCCTACAATGAGCAGTTCTTC.

This chain uses TRBV2 with TRBJ1-2, with a tentative D call TRBD1 (6 bases). The germline CDR1 and CDR2 sequences are SNHLY and FYNNEI. CDR3 length equals 12 residues. Trimming removed 2 bases from V and 11 bases from J, with 12 bases in between. The CDR3 reads CASSERQGKYTF. CDR3 bases: TGTGCCAGCAGTGAAAGGCAGGGGAAGTACACCTTC.

This chain links TRBV23-1 with TRBJ2-5, with no clear D. TRBV23-1 is an ORF for which the function is uncertain. The CDR3 extends over 18 amino acids. Trimming pared 6 bases from V and 0 bases from J, leaving 23 bases between. CDR3 loop: CASSPRPPLKEYQETQYF. CDR3 DNA sequence: TGCGCCAGCAGCCCGCGCCCTCCCTTGAAAGAATACCAAGAGACCCAGTACTTC.

The chain has TRBV4-3 and TRBJ2-5, with 15 nucleotides matching TRBD2. CDR1 LGHNA and CDR2 YSLEER come from the germline V gene. V shed 1 base, J shed 4 bases, and the junction held 4 bases outside the gene matches. The CDR3 spans 17 residues. In DNA form, the CDR3 reads TGCGCCAGCAGCCAAGGGACTAGCGGGAGGGATGGAGAGACCCAGTACTTC. Translated, it gives CASSQGTSGRDGETQYF.